Below are 21 T cell receptor beta chains sequenced from a single sample in a study of control samples from healthy donors and cancer patients. Clones were read by immunoSEQ multiplex PCR, and TCRdb kept only the in-frame ones, dropping some. The sample yields approximately 150,000 clones, 95% to 96% seen once. Sequences were obtained from blood. Receptors were obtained from a woman in her twenties or thirties in good health.

This chain uses TRBV6-5 with TRBJ1-6; no firm D call. Trimming stripped 2 bases from V and 4 bases from J, with 9 bases between. Germline V gives CDR1 MNHEY, CDR2 SVGAGI. This CDR3 is 15 amino acids long. In nucleotides, the CDR3 is TGTGCCAGCAGTTACGTGCCAAGGTATAATTCACCCCTCCACTTT. As protein: CASSYVPRYNSPLHF.

The chain links TRBV28 to TRBJ1-3; D ambiguous. V was cut by 4 bases and J by 2 bases, with 21 bases left in between. The CDR3 extends over 18 amino acids. CDR1 and CDR2 (germline): MDHEN, SYDVKM. Written as DNA, the CDR3 is TGTGCCAGCAGTTCCCCGGAGGCGGGAAGGACGGCTGGAAACACCATATATTTT. It codes for CASSSPEAGRTAGNTIYF.

This sequence joins TRBV11-2 and TRBJ2-7, with 10 bases fitting TRBD2. CDR3 length equals 16 residues. Germline V gene lookup returns CDR1 SGHAT and CDR2 FQNNGV. The junction had 9 bases not matched to a gene; V was cut back by 4 bases and J by 3 bases. The CDR3 here is CASSSNVSGGSYEQYF. Written as DNA, the CDR3 is TGTGCCAGCAGCTCCAACGTTAGCGGGGGGAGCTACGAGCAGTACTTC. Full variable domain (missing parts from reference TRBV11-2 and TRBJ2-7): EAGVAQSPRYKIIEKRQSVAFWCNPISGHATLYWYQQILGQGPKLLIQFQNNGVVDDSQLPKDRFSAERLKGVDSTLKIQPAKLEDSAVYLCASSSNVSGGSYEQYFGPGTRLTVT.

The count of this clone is one. The chain recombines TRBV6-5 with TRBJ2-5; 10 bases line up with TRBD2. Trimming at V came to 6 bases and at J to 1 base, leaving 5 bases not matched to a gene. The CDR3 contains 15 residues. In germline, CDR1 is MNHEY, CDR2 SVGAGI. CDR3 sequence (DNA): TGTGCCAGCAGGAATAGCGGGAGGATCCAAGAGACCCAGTACTTC. It is translated as CASRNSGRIQETQYF.

CDR3: CASSIAGSGSNQPQHF. DNA of the CDR3: TGTGCCAGTAGTATTGCCGGGTCAGGGAGCAATCAGCCCCAGCATTTT. This chain joins TRBV19 and TRBJ1-5; tentatively, D is TRBD1 (5 bases). With 3 bases removed from V and 1 base from J, the gap between germline ends came to 13 bases. This CDR3 is 16 amino acids long. Germline V lookup: CDR1 LNHDA, CDR2 SQIVND (reference sequence).

This chain connects TRBV6-4 to TRBJ2-1, with D maybe TRBD1 (5 bases). Trimming cost V 6 bases and J 2 bases, with 14 bases left between them. This CDR3 comprises 15 residues. Germline values: CDR1 MRHNA, CDR2 SNTAGT. The CDR3 reads CASRKDSFPYNEQFF. The CDR3 nucleotides are TGTGCCAGCAGGAAAGACAGTTTCCCCTACAATGAGCAGTTCTTC.

V usage is TRBV19 and J usage is TRBJ2-1, with 7 bases aligning to TRBD1. The CDR3 length is 15 residues. The trim removed 6 bases at V and 3 bases at J, leaving 8 bases unmatched. CDR1 is LNHDA and CDR2 is SQIVND in the germline V gene (reference sequence). Here the CDR3 reads CASSPPGQNYNEQFF. The CDR3 region has the DNA TGTGCCAGTAGCCCTCCGGGACAGAACTACAATGAGCAGTTCTTC.

The chain links TRBV30 to TRBJ2-1; TRBD2 aligns across 10 bases. The germline V gene encodes CDR1 GTSNPN and CDR2 SVGIG (reference sequence). The CDR3 contains 13 residues. The V gene end was trimmed by 7 bases and the J gene end by 8 bases; junction bases not matched to a gene: 8. This chain's CDR3 is CAFIAGGYYEQFF. CDR3 DNA sequence: TGTGCCTTTATAGCGGGGGGTTATTATGAGCAGTTCTTC. Based on the CDR3 plus reference TRBV30 and TRBJ2-1, the full variable domain is SQTIHQWPATLVQPVGSPLSLECTVEGTSNPNLYWYRQAAGRGLQLLFYSVGIGQISSEVPQNLSASRPQDRQFILSSKKLLLSDSGFYLCAFIAGGYYEQFFGPGTRLTVL.

V is TRBV11-2 and J is TRBJ2-1, with TRBD2 identical over 11 bases. CDR3 length: 16 residues. Per germline, CDR1 SGHAT and CDR2 FQNNGV. With V trimmed by 5 bases and J by 8 bases, 11 bases remained unmatched. The CDR3 protein is CASSILAGVFIDEQFF. DNA for the CDR3: TGTGCCAGCAGCATACTAGCGGGAGTGTTCATCGATGAGCAGTTCTTC.

The chain carries TRBV5-5 and TRBJ2-1, with D unresolved. Trimming left V 2 bases short and J 6 bases short, with 9 bases between. In germline, CDR1 is SGHKS, CDR2 YYEKEE (reference sequence). This CDR3 has 13 residues. The CDR3 is CASSFRVTNEQFF. In nucleotides, the CDR3 is TGTGCCAGCAGCTTTCGAGTAACCAATGAGCAGTTCTTC.

The chain uses TRBV7-9 and TRBJ2-7; D uncertain. Germline-derived CDR1 and CDR2 are SEHNR and FQNEAQ (reference sequence). Trimming pared 1 base from V and 3 bases from J, leaving 10 bases between. The CDR3 has 14 amino acids. CDR3 amino acids: CASSLGDWYYEQYF. In DNA form, the CDR3 reads TGTGCCAGCAGCTTAGGTGACTGGTACTACGAGCAGTACTTC. Looking up the rest from reference TRBV7-9 and TRBJ2-7 gives the full variable domain: DTGVSQNPRHKITKRGQNVTFRCDPISEHNRLYWYRQTLGQGPEFLTYFQNEAQLEKSRLLSDRFSAERPKGSFSTLEIQRTEQGDSAMYLCASSLGDWYYEQYFGPGTRLTVT.

CDR3 loop: CAIMSPAGGSNTGELFF. Here the CDR3 DNA reads TGTGCCATCATGTCCCCAGCGGGGGGCTCGAACACCGGGGAGCTGTTTTTT. The V gene is TRBV10-3, the J gene TRBJ2-2; 9 bases map to TRBD2. CDR1 and CDR2 from the germline V gene are ENHRY and SYGVKD. There are 17 residues in the CDR3. J was trimmed by 0 bases and V by 7 bases; bases with no gene match: 9.

The chain uses TRBV18 and TRBJ2-1; D is undetermined. This CDR3 is 16 amino acids long. CDR1 is KGHSH, CDR2 LQKENI, per germline. V was cut by 0 bases and J by 8 bases, with 17 bases left in between. CDR3 amino acids: CASSPPESRLLHEQFF. CDR3 DNA: TGTGCCAGCTCACCACCGGAATCTAGGCTGTTACATGAGCAGTTCTTC.

The V call is TRBV19, the J call TRBJ1-5, with D possibly TRBD1 on 5 matching bases. Germline V gene sequence: CDR1 LNHDA, CDR2 SQIVND (reference sequence). Trimming left V 6 bases short and J 5 bases short, with 11 bases between. The CDR3 sequence is 13 residues long. The CDR3 DNA reads as TGTGCCAGTAGCCCTGGGACGGATCAGCCCCAGCATTTT. It encodes CASSPGTDQPQHF.

V is TRBV24-1 and J is TRBJ2-2; unclear D gene. From germline, CDR1 is KGHDR and CDR2 SFDVKD. Trimming removed 4 bases from V and 3 bases from J, with 2 bases in between. The CDR3 consists of 12 residues. The CDR3 sequence is CATSEHTGELFF. The DNA for the CDR3 is TGTGCCACCAGTGAACACACCGGGGAGCTGTTTTTT.

This chain links TRBV29-1 with TRBJ2-7; 9 bases are shared with TRBD1. From germline, CDR1 is SQVTM and CDR2 ANQGSEA. The CDR3 totals 13 residues. The V segment lost 4 bases and the J segment 5 bases; nucleotides outside the gene matches: 6. The CDR3 DNA is TGCAGCGTTGCCAAACAGGGGGCTAACGAGCAGTACTTC. Translation: CSVAKQGANEQYF.

V gene TRBV6-5 combines with J gene TRBJ2-7; D ambiguous. Germline V gene sequence: CDR1 MNHEY, CDR2 SVGAGI. Between the trimmed V and J ends, which lost 8 bases and 4 bases, there was a span of 12 bases. The CDR3 has 12 residues. The CDR3 sequence is CASAGVGYEQYF. The CDR3 nucleotides are TGTGCCAGCGCAGGAGTTGGTTACGAGCAGTACTTC.

The V gene is TRBV30, the J gene TRBJ1-5; 8 bases fit TRBD1. V was pared by 5 bases and J by 7 bases, with 7 bases of the junction left unmatched. The CDR3 contains 13 residues. Germline lookup yields CDR1 GTSNPN and CDR2 SVGIG (reference sequence). The CDR3 DNA reads TGTGCCTGGGGACAGGGAGTCGGGCAGCCCCAGCATTTT. Translation: CAWGQGVGQPQHF.

V usage is TRBV28 and J usage is TRBJ1-1; perhaps TRBD1 as D (5 bases). The CDR3 sequence is 16 residues long. V lost 6 bases, J lost 4 bases, and 21 bases lay in between. Germline values: CDR1 MDHEN, CDR2 SYDVKM. CDR3 region: CASSQRRGGVGTEAFF. Written as DNA, the CDR3 is TGTGCCAGCAGCCAACGACGGGGAGGGGTGGGCACTGAAGCTTTCTTT.

The gene calls are TRBV15 and TRBJ1-1; TRBD1 matches 8 bases. Looked up from germline, CDR1 is LNHNV and CDR2 is YYDKDF (reference sequence). This CDR3 is 13 amino acids long. The V segment lost 3 bases and the J segment 4 bases; nucleotides outside the gene matches: 1. The CDR3 DNA reads TGTGCCACCAGCAGCAGGGGGCCCACTGAAGCTTTCTTT. It is translated as CATSSRGPTEAFF.

The V and J genes are TRBV19 and TRBJ2-7; 11 bases are a match to TRBD2. This CDR3 spans 15 amino acids. Germline V gene data show CDR1 as LNHDA and CDR2 as SQIVND (reference sequence). Germline trimming cut 2 bases from V and 2 bases from J; bases unmatched to any gene: 2. The CDR3 nucleotides read TGTGCCAGTAGTATAACTAGCGGGAGCCCCTACGAGCAGTACTTC. Translated, it gives CASSITSGSPYEQYF. Full variable domain (rest looked up from reference TRBV19 and TRBJ2-7): DGGITQSPKYLFRKEGQNVTLSCEQNLNHDAMYWYRQDPGQGLRLIYYSQIVNDFQKGDIAEGYSVSREKKESFPLTVTSAQKNPTAFYLCASSITSGSPYEQYFGPGTRLTVT.